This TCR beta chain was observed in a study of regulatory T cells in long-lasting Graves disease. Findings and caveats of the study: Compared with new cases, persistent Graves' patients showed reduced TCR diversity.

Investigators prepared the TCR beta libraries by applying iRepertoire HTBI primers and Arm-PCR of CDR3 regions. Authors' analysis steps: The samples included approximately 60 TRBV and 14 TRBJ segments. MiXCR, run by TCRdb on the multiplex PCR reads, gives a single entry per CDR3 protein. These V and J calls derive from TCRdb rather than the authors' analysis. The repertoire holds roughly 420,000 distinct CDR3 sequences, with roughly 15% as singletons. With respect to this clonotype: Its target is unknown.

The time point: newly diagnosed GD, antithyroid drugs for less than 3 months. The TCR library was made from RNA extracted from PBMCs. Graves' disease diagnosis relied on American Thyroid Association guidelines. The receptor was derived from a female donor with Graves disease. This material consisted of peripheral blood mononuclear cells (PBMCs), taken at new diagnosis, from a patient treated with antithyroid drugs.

The CDR3 region is CSARAGTAAYNSPLHF. The DNA of the CDR3 is TGCAGTGCTAGAGCCGGGACCGCGGCCTATAATTCACCCCTCCACTTT. The chain combines TRBV20-1 with TRBJ1-6; perhaps TRBD1 as D (5 bases). CDR1 and CDR2 from the germline V gene are DFQATT and SNEGSKA (reference sequence). V was shortened by 1 base and J by 2 bases, with 12 bases between the two germline ends. This CDR3 is 16 amino acids long.